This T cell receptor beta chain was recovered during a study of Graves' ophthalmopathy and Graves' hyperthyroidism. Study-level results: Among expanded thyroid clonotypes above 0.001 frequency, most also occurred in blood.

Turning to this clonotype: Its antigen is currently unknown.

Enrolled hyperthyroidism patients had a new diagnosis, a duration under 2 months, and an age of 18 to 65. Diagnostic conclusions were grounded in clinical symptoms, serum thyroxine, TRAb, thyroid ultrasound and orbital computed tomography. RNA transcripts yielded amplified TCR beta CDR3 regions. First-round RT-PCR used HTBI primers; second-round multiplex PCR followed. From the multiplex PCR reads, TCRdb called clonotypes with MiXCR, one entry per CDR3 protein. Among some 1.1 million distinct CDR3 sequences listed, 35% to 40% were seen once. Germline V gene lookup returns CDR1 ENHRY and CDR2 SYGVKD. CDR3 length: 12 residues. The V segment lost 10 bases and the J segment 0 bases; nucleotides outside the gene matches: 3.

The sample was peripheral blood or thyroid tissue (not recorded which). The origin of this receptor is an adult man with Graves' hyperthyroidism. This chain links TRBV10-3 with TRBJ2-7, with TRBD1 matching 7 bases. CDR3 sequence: CARGGGSYEQYF. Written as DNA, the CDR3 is TGTGCCAGAGGGGGCGGCTCCTACGAGCAGTACTTC.